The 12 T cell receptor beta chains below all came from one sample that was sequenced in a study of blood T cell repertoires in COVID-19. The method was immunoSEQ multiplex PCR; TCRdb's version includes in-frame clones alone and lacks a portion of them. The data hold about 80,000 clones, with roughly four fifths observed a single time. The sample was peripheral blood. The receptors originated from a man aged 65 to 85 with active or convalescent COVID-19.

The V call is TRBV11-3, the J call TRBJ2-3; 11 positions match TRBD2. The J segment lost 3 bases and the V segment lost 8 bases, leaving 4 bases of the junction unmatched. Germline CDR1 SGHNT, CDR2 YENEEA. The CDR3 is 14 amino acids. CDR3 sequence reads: CASSSGGRTDTQYF. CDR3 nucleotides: TGTGCCAGCTCTAGCGGGGGGCGGACAGATACGCAGTATTTT.

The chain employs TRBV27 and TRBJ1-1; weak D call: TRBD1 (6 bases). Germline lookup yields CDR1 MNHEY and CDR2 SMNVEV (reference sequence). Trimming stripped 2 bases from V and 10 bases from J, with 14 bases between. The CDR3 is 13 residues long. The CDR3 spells CASSLRGEGLAFF. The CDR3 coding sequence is TGTGCCAGCAGTTTAAGGGGGGAGGGGCTAGCTTTCTTT.

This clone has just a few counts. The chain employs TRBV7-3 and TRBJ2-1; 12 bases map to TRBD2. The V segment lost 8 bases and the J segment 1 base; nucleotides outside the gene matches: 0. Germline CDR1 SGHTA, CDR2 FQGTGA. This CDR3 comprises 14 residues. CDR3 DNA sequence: TGTGCCAGCGGGACTAGCGGGTCCTACAATGAGCAGTTCTTC. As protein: CASGTSGSYNEQFF.

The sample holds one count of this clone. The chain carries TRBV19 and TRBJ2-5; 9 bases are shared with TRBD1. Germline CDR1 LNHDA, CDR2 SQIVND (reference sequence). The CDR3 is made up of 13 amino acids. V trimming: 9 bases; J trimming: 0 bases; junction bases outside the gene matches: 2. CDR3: CASGQGYQETQYF. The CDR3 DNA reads TGTGCCAGCGGACAGGGGTACCAAGAGACCCAGTACTTC. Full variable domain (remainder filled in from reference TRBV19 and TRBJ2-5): DGGITQSPKYLFRKEGQNVTLSCEQNLNHDAMYWYRQDPGQGLRLIYYSQIVNDFQKGDIAEGYSVSREKKESFPLTVTSAQKNPTAFYLCASGQGYQETQYFGPGTRLLVL.

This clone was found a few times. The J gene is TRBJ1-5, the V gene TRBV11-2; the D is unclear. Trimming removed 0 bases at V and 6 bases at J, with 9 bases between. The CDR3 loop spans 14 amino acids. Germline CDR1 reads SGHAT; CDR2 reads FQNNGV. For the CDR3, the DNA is TGTGCCAGCAGCTTAGATCATAGATCTCAGCCCCAGCATTTT. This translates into CASSLDHRSQPQHF.

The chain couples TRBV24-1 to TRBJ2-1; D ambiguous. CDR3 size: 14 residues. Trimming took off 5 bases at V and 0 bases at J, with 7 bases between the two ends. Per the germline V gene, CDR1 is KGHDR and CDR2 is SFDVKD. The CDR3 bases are TGTGCCACCAGTGTGACGGGCTCCTACAATGAGCAGTTCTTC. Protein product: CATSVTGSYNEQFF.

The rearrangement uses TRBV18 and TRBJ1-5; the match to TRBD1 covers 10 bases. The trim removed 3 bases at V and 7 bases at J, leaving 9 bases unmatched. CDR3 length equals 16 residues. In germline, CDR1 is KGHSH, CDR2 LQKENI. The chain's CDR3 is CASSPAGTGDRQPQHF. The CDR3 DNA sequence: TGTGCCAGCTCACCGGCCGGGACAGGGGACAGGCAGCCCCAGCATTTT. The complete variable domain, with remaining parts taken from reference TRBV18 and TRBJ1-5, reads NAGVMQNPRHLVRRRGQEARLRCSPMKGHSHVYWYRQLPEEGLKFMVYLQKENIIDESGMPKERFSAEFPKEGPSILRIQQVVRGDSAAYFCASSPAGTGDRQPQHFGDGTRLSIL.

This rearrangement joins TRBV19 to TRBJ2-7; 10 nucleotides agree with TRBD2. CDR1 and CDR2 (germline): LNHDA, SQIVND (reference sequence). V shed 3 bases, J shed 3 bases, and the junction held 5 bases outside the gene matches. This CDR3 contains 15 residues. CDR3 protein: CASSIGTSVYYEQYF. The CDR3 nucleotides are TGTGCCAGTAGTATTGGGACTAGCGTCTACTACGAGCAGTACTTC.

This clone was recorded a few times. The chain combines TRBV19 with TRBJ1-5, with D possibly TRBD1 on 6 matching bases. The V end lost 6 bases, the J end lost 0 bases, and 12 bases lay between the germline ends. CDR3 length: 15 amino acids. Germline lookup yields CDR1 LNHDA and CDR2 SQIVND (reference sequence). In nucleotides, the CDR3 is TGTGCCAGTAGCAAACAGGGATATAGCAATCAGCCCCAGCATTTT. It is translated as CASSKQGYSNQPQHF.

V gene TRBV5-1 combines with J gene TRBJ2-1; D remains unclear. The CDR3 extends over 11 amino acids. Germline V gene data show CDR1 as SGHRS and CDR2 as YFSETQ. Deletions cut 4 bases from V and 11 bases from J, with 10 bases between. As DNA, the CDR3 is TGCGCCAGCAGCAGCGACGGCCAGCAGTTCTTC. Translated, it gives CASSSDGQQFF.

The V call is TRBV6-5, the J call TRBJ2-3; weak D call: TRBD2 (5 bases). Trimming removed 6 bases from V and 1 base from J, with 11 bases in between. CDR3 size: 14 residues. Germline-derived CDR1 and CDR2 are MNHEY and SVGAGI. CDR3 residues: CASSRSGGTDTQYF. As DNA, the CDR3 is TGTGCCAGCAGCCGGTCCGGGGGCACAGATACGCAGTATTTT.

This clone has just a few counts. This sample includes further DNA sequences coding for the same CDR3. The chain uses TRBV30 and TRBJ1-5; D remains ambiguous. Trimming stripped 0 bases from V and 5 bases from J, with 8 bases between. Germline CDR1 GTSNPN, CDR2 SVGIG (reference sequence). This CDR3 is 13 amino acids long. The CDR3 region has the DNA TGTGCCTGGAGTGTAGAGGGCCATCAGCCCCAGCATTTT. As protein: CAWSVEGHQPQHF.